This T cell receptor (beta chain) was identified during a study of T cell changes during pregnancy in multiple sclerosis. Data came from immunoSEQ multiplex PCR; TCRdb stores just in-frame clones and leaves some out. The data show around 47,000 clones, approximately 96% seen once. Only one count was recorded for this clone. Between the trimmed V and J ends, which lost 8 bases and 1 base, there was a span of 4 bases. Germline V gene lookup returns CDR1 MNHNY and CDR2 SVGAGI (reference sequence). The CDR3 is 11 residues long. The gene calls are TRBV6-6 and TRBJ2-3; D remains unclear. This TCR was recovered from a female donor with multiple sclerosis, enrolled in a pregnancy study. Sequenced material: peripheral blood, taken in the second trimester of pregnancy. CDR3: CASRGTDTQYF. In DNA, the CDR3 is TGTGCCAGCCGTGGCACAGATACGCAGTATTTT.